This T cell receptor beta chain was profiled in a study of blood T cell repertoires in COVID-19. Generated by immunoSEQ multiplex PCR, the TCRdb table keeps only in-frame clones and is missing some. The repertoire holds about 260,000 clones, with approximately 91% as singletons. The sample comprised peripheral blood. The clonotype comes from a young adult with COVID-19, enrolled during active disease.

The CDR3 protein is CASSYGTGEGYEQYF. The CDR3 region has the DNA TGTGCCAGCAGTTATGGGACTGGGGAGGGCTACGAGCAGTACTTC. J is TRBJ2-7 and V is TRBV6-6; 7 positions match TRBD2. The CDR3 runs 15 residues. Trimming took 3 bases from V and 3 from J; bases not matched to a gene: 8. Germline lookup yields CDR1 MNHNY and CDR2 SVGAGI (reference sequence).